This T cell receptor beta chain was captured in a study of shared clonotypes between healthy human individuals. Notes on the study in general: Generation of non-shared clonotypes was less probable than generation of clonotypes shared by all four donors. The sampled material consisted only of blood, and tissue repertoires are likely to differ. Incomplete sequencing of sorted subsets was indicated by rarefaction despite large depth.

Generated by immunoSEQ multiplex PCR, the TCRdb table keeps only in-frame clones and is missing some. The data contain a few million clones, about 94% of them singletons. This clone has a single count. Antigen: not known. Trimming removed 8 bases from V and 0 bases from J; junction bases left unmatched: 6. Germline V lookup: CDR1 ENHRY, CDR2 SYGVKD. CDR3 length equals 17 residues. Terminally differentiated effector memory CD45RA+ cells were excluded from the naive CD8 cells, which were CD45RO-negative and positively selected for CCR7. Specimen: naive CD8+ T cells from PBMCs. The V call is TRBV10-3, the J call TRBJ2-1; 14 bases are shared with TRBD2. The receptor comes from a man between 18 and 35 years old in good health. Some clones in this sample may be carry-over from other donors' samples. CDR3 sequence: CAIGGLAGDPSYNEQFF. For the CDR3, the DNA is TGTGCCATCGGGGGACTAGCGGGAGATCCCTCCTACAATGAGCAGTTCTTC.